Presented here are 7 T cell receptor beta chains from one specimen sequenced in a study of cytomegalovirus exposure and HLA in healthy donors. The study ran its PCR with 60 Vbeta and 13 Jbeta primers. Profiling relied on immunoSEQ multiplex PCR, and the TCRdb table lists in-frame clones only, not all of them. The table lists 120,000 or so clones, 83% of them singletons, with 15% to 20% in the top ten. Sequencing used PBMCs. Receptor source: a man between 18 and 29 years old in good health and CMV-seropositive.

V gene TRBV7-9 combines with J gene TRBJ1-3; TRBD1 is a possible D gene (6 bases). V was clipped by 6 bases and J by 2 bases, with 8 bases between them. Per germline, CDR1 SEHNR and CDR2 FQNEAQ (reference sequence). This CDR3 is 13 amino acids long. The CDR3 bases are TGTGCCAGCAGTCAGGGGACTGGAAACACCATATATTTT. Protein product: CASSQGTGNTIYF.

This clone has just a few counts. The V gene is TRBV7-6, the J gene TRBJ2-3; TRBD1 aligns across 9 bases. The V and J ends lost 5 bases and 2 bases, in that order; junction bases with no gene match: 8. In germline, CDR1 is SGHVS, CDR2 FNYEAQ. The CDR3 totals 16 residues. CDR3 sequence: CASSAGQGPATDTQYF. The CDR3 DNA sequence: TGTGCCAGCAGCGCCGGACAGGGGCCGGCCACAGATACGCAGTATTTT.

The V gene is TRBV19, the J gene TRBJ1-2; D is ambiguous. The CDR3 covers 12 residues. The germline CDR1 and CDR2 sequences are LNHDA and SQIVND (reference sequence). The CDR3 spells CAGPHVRYGYTF. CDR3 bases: TGTGCTGGCCCACACGTACGTTATGGCTACACCTTC.

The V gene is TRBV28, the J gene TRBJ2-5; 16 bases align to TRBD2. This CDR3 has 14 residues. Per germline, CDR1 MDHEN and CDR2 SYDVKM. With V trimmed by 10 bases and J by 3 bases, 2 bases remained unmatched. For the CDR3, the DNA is TGTGCCACAGGGACTAGCGGGGGGGAAGAGACCCAGTACTTC. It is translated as CATGTSGGEETQYF.

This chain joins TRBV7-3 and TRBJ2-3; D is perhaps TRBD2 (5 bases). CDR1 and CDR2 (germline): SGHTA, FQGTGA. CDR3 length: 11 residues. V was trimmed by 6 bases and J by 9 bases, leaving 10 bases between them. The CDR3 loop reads CASSLGVTQYF. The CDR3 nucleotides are TGTGCCAGCAGTCTCGGGGTCACGCAGTATTTT.

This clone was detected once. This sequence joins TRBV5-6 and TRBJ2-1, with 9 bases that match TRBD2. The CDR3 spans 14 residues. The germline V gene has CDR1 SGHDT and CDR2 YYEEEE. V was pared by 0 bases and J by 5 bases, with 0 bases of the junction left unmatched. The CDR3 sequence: CASSLGLADNEQFF. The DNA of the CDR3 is TGTGCCAGCAGCTTGGGACTAGCGGACAATGAGCAGTTCTTC.

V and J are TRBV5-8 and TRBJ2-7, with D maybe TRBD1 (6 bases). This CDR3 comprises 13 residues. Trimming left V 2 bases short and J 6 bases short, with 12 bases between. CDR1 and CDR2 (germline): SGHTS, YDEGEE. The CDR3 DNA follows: TGTGCCAGCAGCTTAGAAGGGGGTGCCGAGCAGTACTTC. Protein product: CASSLEGGAEQYF.